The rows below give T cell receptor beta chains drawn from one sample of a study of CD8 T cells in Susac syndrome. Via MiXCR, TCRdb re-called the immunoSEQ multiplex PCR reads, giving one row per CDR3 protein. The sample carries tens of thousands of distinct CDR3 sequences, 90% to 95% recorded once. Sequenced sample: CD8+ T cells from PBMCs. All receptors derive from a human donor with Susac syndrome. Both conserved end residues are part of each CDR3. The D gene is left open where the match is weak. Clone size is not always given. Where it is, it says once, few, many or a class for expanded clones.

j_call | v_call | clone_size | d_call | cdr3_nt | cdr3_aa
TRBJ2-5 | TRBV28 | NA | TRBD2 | TGTGCCAGCAGTTTCGCACCTCAAGGACTAGCGGGAGGTGAGACCCAGTACTTC | CASSFAPQGLAGGETQYF
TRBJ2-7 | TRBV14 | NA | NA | TGTGCCAGCAGCCAAGATCCCACAGGCTGGACGTCCGACCGCGACTCCTACGAGCAGTACTTC | CASSQDPTGWTSDRDSYEQYF
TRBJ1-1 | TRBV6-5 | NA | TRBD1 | TGTGCCAGCAGTCGTTCAGGGGGGGACACTGAAGCTTTCTTT | CASSRSGGDTEAFF
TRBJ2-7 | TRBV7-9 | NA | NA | TGTGCCAGCAGCTTAGGGCAGAATTCCTACGAGCAGTACTTC | CASSLGQNSYEQYF
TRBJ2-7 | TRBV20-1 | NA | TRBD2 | TGCAGTGCGACCGGGACTACCGAGCAGTACTTC | CSATGTTEQYF
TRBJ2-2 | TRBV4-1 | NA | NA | TGCGCCAGCAGCCAGGAGCCCCAGGGACCCGGGGAGCTGTTTTTT | CASSQEPQGPGELFF
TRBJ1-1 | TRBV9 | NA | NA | TGTGCCAGCAGCGTAGCCACAGAGAACACTGAAGCTTTCTTT | CASSVATENTEAFF
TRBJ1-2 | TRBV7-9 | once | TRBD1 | TGTGCCAGCAGCTTGGGACAGGTCTATGGCTACACCTTC | CASSLGQVYGYTF
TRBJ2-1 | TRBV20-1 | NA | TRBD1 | TGCAGTGCTAGAGATACTACCGGGACAGGGAATGCCAATGAGCAGTTCTTC | CSARDTTGTGNANEQFF
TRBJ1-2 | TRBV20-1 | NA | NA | TGCAGTGCTAGGTGGAGGGACGTTAACTATGGCTACACCTTC | CSARWRDVNYGYTF
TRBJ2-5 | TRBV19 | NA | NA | TGTGCCAGTAGTCCCCTGGAAGCTGCCCCTCAAGAGACCCAGTACTTC | CASSPLEAAPQETQYF
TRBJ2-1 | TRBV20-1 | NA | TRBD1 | TGCAGTGCTAGAGGAGGGGGCCCCTACAATGAGCAGTTCTTC | CSARGGGPYNEQFF
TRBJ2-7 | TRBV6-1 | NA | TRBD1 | TGTGCCAGCAGTGAAACGACAGGGCCAAGGGACTCCTACGAGCAGTACTTC | CASSETTGPRDSYEQYF
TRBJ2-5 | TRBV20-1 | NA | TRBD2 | TGCAGTGCCCCGGGACTAGCGTTTCGGGAGACCCAGTACTTC | CSAPGLAFRETQYF
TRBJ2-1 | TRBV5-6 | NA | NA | TGTGCCAGCAGCCATGACGGGAACTCCTACAATGAGCAGTTCTTC | CASSHDGNSYNEQFF
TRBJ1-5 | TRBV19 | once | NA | TGTGCCAGTAGTATCGGAAGGACAGTTGGTCAGCCCCAGCATTTT | CASSIGRTVGQPQHF
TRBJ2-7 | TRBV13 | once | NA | TGTGCCAGCAGCCCCAAAGGGGGATACGAGCAGTACTTC | CASSPKGGYEQYF
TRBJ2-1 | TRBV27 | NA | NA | TGTGCCAGCAGCTGGGACAACCTCAATGAGCAGTTCTTC | CASSWDNLNEQFF
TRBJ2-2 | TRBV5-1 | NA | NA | TGCGCCAGCAGCACAGGGAACACCGGGGAGCTGTTTTTT | CASSTGNTGELFF
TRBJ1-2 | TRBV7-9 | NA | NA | TGTGCCAGCAGCTTAGCGCTGGGGTCAAACTATGGCTACACCTTC | CASSLALGSNYGYTF
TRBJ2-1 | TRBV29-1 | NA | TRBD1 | TGCAGCGTTGACCCGCTATCGGCAGGGGGCCATGAGGAGCAGTTCTTC | CSVDPLSAGGHEEQFF
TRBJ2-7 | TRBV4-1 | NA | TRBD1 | TGCGCCAGCAGCCTACAGGGGGCCAACGAGCAGTACTTC | CASSLQGANEQYF
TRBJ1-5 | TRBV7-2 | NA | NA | TGTGCCAGCAGCTTAAGCGTCAGGATGGGCCGTGGGGGCAATCAGCCCCAGCATTTT | CASSLSVRMGRGGNQPQHF
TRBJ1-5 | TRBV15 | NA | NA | TGTGCCACCAGCAGAGATCTGGGGGTCACCCGTAGCAATCAGCCCCAGCATTTT | CATSRDLGVTRSNQPQHF
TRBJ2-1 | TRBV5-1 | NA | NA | TGCGCCAGCAGCTTAACAGCCAGCTCCTACAATGAGCAGTTCTTC | CASSLTASSYNEQFF
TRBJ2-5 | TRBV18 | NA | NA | TGTGCCAGCTCACCTCGGACAACCAAAGAGACCCAGTACTTC | CASSPRTTKETQYF
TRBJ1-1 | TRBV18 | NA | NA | TGTGCCAGCTCACCCATTGCAAGGAACACTGAAGCTTTCTTT | CASSPIARNTEAFF
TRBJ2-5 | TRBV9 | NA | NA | TGTGCCAGCAGCGTAAACGGGCTAGCGTTAACGGAGACCCAGTACTTC | CASSVNGLALTETQYF
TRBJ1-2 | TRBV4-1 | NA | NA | TGCGCCAGCAGCCAAGATTTTGATCGTGGCAGGCAGGTGTCTGGCTACACCTTC | CASSQDFDRGRQVSGYTF